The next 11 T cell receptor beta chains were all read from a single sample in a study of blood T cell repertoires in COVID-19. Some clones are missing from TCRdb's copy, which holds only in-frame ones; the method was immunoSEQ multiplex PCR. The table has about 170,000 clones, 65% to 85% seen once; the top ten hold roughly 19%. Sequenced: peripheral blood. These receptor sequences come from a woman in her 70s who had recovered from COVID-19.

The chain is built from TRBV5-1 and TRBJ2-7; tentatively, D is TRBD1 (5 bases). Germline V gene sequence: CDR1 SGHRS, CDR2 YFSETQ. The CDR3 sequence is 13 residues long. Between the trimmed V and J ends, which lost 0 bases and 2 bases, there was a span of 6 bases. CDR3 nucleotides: TGCGCCAGCAGCTTGGCAGGGACCTACGAGCAGTACTTC. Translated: CASSLAGTYEQYF. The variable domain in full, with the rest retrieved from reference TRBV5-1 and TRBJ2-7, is KAGVTQTPRYLIKTRGQQVTLSCSPISGHRSVSWYQQTPGQGLQFLFEYFSETQRNKGNFPGRFSGRQFSNSRSEMNVSTLELGDSALYLCASSLAGTYEQYFGPGTRLTVT.

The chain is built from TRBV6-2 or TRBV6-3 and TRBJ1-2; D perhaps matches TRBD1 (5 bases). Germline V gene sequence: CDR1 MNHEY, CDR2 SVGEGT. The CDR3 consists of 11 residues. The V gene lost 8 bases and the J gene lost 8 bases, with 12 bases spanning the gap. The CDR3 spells CASGLRGGYTF. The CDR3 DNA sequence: TGTGCCAGCGGCCTCCGGGGGGGCTACACCTTC.

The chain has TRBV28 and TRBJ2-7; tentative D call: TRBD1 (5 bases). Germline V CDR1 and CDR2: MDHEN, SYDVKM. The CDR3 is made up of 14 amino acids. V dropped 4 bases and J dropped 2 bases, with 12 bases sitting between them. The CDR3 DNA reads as TGTGCCAGCAGTTCAGGGTTCAACACCTACGAGCAGTACTTC. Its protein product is CASSSGFNTYEQYF.

The CDR3 coding sequence is TGTGCCAGCAGTCCCAGGGGCTTCACTGAAGCTTTCTTT. Protein sequence: CASSPRGFTEAFF. The chain links TRBV3-1 (or the pseudogene TRBV3-2) to TRBJ1-1; TRBD1 is a possible D gene (6 bases). Per the germline V gene, CDR1 is LGHDT and CDR2 is YNNKEL (reference sequence). There are 13 residues in the CDR3. Trimming removed 6 bases at V and 4 bases at J, with 12 bases between.

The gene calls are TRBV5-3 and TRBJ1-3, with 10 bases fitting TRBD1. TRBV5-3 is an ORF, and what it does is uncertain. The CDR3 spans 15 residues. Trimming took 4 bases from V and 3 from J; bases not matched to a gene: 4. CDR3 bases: TGTGCCAGAAGCCGACAGGGGGCTGGTGGAAACACCATATATTTT. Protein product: CARSRQGAGGNTIYF.

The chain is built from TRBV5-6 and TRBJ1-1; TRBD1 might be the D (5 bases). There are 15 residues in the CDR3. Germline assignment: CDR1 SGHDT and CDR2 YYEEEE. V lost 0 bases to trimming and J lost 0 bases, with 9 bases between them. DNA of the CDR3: TGTGCCAGCAGCTTGGTGGGGGGTATGAACACTGAAGCTTTCTTT. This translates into CASSLVGGMNTEAFF.

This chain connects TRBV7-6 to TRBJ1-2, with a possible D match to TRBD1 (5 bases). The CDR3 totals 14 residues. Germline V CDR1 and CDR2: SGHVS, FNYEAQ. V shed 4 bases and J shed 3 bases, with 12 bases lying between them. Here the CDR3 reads CASSWGGWDYGYTF. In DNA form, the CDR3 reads TGTGCCAGCAGCTGGGGGGGTTGGGACTATGGCTACACCTTC.

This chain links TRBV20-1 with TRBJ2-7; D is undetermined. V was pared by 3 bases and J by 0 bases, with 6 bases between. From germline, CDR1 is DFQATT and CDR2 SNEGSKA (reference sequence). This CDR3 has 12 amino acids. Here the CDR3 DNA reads TGCAGTGCTAGTCCCGTCTCCTACGAGCAGTACTTC. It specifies CSASPVSYEQYF.

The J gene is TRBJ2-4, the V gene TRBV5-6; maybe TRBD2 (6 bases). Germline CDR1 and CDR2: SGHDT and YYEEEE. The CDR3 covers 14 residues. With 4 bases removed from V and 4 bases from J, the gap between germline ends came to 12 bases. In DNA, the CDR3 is TGTGCCAGCAGCCCGCTGGCGGGGAAAAACATTCAGTACTTC. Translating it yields CASSPLAGKNIQYF.

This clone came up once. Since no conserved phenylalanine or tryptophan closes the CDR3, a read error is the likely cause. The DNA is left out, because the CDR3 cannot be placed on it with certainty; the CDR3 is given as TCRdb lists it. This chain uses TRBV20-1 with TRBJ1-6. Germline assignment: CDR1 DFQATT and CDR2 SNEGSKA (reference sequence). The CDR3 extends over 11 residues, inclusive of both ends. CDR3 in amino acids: CSARASPRVCD.

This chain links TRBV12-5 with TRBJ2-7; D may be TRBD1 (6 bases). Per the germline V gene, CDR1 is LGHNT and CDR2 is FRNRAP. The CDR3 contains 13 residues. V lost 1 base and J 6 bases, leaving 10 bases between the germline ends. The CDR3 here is CASGLDAGVEQYF. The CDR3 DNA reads TGTGCTAGTGGTTTGGACGCAGGGGTCGAGCAGTACTTC.